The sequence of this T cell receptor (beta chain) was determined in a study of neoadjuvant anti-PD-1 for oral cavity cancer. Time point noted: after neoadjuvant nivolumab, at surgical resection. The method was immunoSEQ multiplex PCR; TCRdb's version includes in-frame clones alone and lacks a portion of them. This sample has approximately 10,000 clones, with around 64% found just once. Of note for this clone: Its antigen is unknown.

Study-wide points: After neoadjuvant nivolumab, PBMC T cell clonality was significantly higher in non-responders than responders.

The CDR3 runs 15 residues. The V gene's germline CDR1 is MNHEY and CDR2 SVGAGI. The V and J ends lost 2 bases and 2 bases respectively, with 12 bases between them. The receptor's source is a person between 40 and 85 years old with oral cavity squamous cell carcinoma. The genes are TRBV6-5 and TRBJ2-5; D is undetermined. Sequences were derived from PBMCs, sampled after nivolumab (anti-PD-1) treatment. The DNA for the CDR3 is TGTGCCAGCAGTTACGGTAGTCCCCCACAAGAGACCCAGTACTTC. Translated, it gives CASSYGSPPQETQYF.